This T cell receptor beta chain was observed in a study of blood T cell repertoires in COVID-19 (dated by TCRdb to about 2020). Study-level background: Samples covering the acute and convalescent phases of COVID-19 were provided by collaborators in the United States, Italy and Spain. The samples were drawn from the first 160 participants of the ongoing ImmuneRACE study and from 1,254 subjects provided by 6 global collaborators. A de-identified subject ID, COVID-19 status, age in years and sex were almost always included in the sample metadata. Subjects who had been exposed to COVID-19, were actively infected with it, or had recovered from it provided the deeply sampled blood TCRbeta repertoires that made up the dataset. The repertoires were released in a freely available public database intended as a resource for research on the immune response to SARS-CoV-2. The material from the prospective study consisted of cDNA or gDNA derived from T cells, B-cell-depleted T cells, or PBMCs. Where available, HLA class I and class II types were taken from metadata supplied by the sample provider and were not determined by assay-based typing.

CDR1 and CDR2 are read off the germline V gene as MNHEY and SVGAGI. V is reduced by 7 bases and J by 0 bases, leaving a spacing of 12 bases between them. Reading from cysteine to phenylalanine, the CDR3 counts 14 amino acids. The retained sequence is limited to the CDR3, 42 bases, with the frame set at the first base. Collaborating institutions collected whole blood in K2EDTA tubes following their own protocols. Collaborator samples were shipped for TCRbeta analysis as frozen whole blood, isolated PBMCs, or DNA extracted from either sample type. What the work shows at the level of the full study, not this receptor alone: The quantity of clinical and demographic metadata differed by source and by participant and was supplied without curation.

This clone was counted a few times. Its recognized antigen is unknown. Nothing much larger sits one base from this clone, and base qualities are not available. TCRbeta CDR3 regions were amplified from genomic DNA using the immunoSEQ Assay, a bias-controlled multiplex PCR. Concerning the study's data processing: The number of nucleated cells in each sample was estimated by amplification of reference gene primers within the assay. Sequence reads were collapsed and filtered to measure the absolute abundance of every unique TCRbeta CDR3 rearrangement. For each sample, productive Simpson clonality was calculated as the square root of Simpson's diversity index across productive rearrangements. The table was pulled from immuneACCESS by TCRdb, which kept in-frame rearrangements only. Such tables lose some clones; where checked, under half of the loss comes from unresolved V genes, and the rest has no known cause. V, J and clone size were drawn from that table, and D and trimming were deduced from the DNA. The sample has fewer than 85,000 clones on record, around 82% of them singletons. Approximately 17% of the sample belongs to the ten largest clones.

The chain joins TRBV6-5 to TRBJ1-2; a tentative D call is TRBD1 (6 bases match). This receptor was obtained from a woman aged 55-70 years with acute or convalescent COVID-19. The sample was peripheral blood. The DNA is as follows: TGTGCCAGCACTCCGGGACACCCTAACTATGGCTACACCTTC. This yields the protein CASTPGHPNYGYTF.